This paragraph covers one T cell receptor (beta chain) sequence. Its target is unknown. This specimen belongs to a study of CD8+ T cells in alopecia areata. Extracted RNA was reverse transcribed into cDNA, the sequencing template. Generated by immunoSEQ multiplex PCR, the TCRdb table keeps only in-frame clones and is missing some. The table records roughly 200,000 clones, around half of them present only once. Treatment given: oral pan-JAK inhibitor, 5-10 mg twice daily. Study-wide results and caveats: With just one nonresponder, it is still uncertain whether baseline CD8+ expansion relates to response. More clonal than normal scalp was lesional scalp, particularly alopecia totalis/universalis.

The specimen was CD8+ T cells sorted from blood, collected at week 24, from a patient treated with tofacitinib. The TCR originated in a human donor with alopecia areata.

The CDR3 here is CASRAAENEQFF. For the CDR3, the DNA is TGTGCCAGCAGAGCTGCGGAAAATGAGCAGTTCTTC. V gene TRBV6-5 combines with J gene TRBJ2-1; no firm D call. The CDR3 contains 12 residues. Germline lookup yields CDR1 MNHEY and CDR2 SVGAGI. V was cut by 6 bases and J by 7 bases, with 10 bases left in between.